One and the same sample provided the 10 T cell receptor beta chains below, sequenced in a study of beta chain features in type 1 diabetes (dated by TCRdb to between 2018 and 2020). Library construction relied on the immunoSEQ multiplex PCR assay. The entire isolated RNA was reverse transcribed using the High Capacity cDNA Reverse Transcription Kit, and thus expressed TCRB transcripts were sequenced. TCRdb took over this immuneACCESS table, retaining in-frame rearrangements with V and J assigned. Such tables are incomplete; in checked studies, under half of the missing clones stem from an unresolved V gene, and the remainder is unexplained. The sample contains hundreds of thousands of clones, under 20% of them found a single time. Around 0.02% of the sample lies in the top ten. Material: naive CD4+ T cells from blood. Explained via the paper, the cell subset or site label denotes: true naive CD4+ T cells. The receptor set was obtained from a woman under 30 in good health.

Only a few counts were recorded for this clone. The CDR3 loop reads CASSFSPGFSYEQYF. The CDR3 DNA reads as TGTGCCAGCAGCTTTTCTCCGGGGTTCTCCTACGAGCAGTACTTC. The rearrangement uses TRBV7-6 and TRBJ2-7, with D perhaps matching TRBD2 (5 bases). The ends were cut back, 3 bases at V and 0 bases at J, with 12 bases in the middle. The CDR3 is 15 residues long. Germline values: CDR1 SGHVS, CDR2 FNYEAQ.

The CDR3, as DNA: TGTGCCAGCAGCCAAGGATATTTGGGCAATCAGCCCCAGCATTTT. It translates to CASSQGYLGNQPQHF. The rearrangement uses TRBV7-8 and TRBJ1-5; no definite D call. The CDR3 runs to 15 residues. Trimming pared 5 bases from V and 2 bases from J, leaving 13 bases between. Germline assignment: CDR1 SGHVS and CDR2 FQNEAQ.

This clone was counted only a few times. The chain uses TRBV5-1 and TRBJ2-1; D is unresolved. CDR1 and CDR2 from the germline V gene are SGHRS and YFSETQ. This CDR3 is built from 16 residues. Between the trimmed V and J ends, which lost 0 bases and 5 bases, there was a span of 15 bases. This CDR3 is CASSLALGRWDNEQFF. CDR3 bases: TGCGCCAGCAGCTTGGCGCTCGGAAGGTGGGACAATGAGCAGTTCTTC.

This chain joins TRBV10-3 and TRBJ2-5, with 8 positions matching TRBD1. V shed 2 bases and J 7 bases; nucleotides not matched to a gene: 3. The length of the CDR3 is 13 residues. Germline assignment: CDR1 ENHRY and CDR2 SYGVKD. The CDR3 DNA follows: TGTGCCATCAGTGAGGGACAGGGAGTGACCCAGTACTTC. This translates into CAISEGQGVTQYF.

The chain links TRBV5-1 to TRBJ2-2; D ambiguous. The V gene's germline CDR1 is SGHRS and CDR2 YFSETQ. This CDR3 is 14 amino acids long. Trimming took 0 bases from V and 3 from J, leaving 6 bases between them. The CDR3 protein is CASSLVSDTGELFF. CDR3 nucleotides: TGCGCCAGCAGCTTGGTGAGCGACACCGGGGAGCTGTTTTTT.

This clone was seen more than once but under ten times. The genes are TRBV5-1 and TRBJ2-1; 7 nucleotides align to TRBD1. V gave up 0 bases and J gave up 0 bases; unmatched junction bases: 6. CDR1 is SGHRS, CDR2 YFSETQ, per germline. This CDR3 is 17 amino acids long. CDR3 nucleotide sequence: TGCGCCAGCAGCTTGGGGACAGGTTCTTTCTCCTACAATGAGCAGTTCTTC. Translating it yields CASSLGTGSFSYNEQFF.

CDR3 bases: TGTGCCAGCTCCCCGAAGGGGGCTACCACAGATACGCAGTATTTT. Protein sequence: CASSPKGATTDTQYF. This rearrangement joins TRBV18 to TRBJ2-3; the match to TRBD1 covers 7 bases. After removal of 6 bases from V and 2 bases from J, the junction contained 8 bases not matched to a gene. CDR1 and CDR2 from the germline V gene are KGHSH and LQKENI. This CDR3 spans 15 amino acids.

V usage is TRBV5-4 and J usage is TRBJ2-2; D is uncertain. Germline V lookup: CDR1 SGHNT, CDR2 YYREEE (reference sequence). V gave up 4 bases and J gave up 5 bases, with 6 bases separating them. This CDR3 region has 12 residues. CDR3 sequence: CASSHLTGELFF. DNA of the CDR3: TGTGCCAGCAGCCATTTGACCGGGGAGCTGTTTTTT. Full variable domain (rest looked up from reference TRBV5-4 and TRBJ2-2): ETGVTQSPTHLIKTRGQQVTLRCSSQSGHNTVSWYQQALGQGPQFIFQYYREEENGRGNFPPRFSGLQFPNYSSELNVNALELDDSALYLCASSHLTGELFFGEGSRLTVL.

This chain links TRBV7-9 with TRBJ2-2; D gene unclear. The V and J ends lost 5 bases and 3 bases respectively, with 13 bases between them. Germline lookup yields CDR1 SEHNR and CDR2 FQNEAQ (reference sequence). The CDR3 covers 15 residues. The CDR3 bases are TGTGCCAGCAGCCCTGCCGGGTCATACACCGGGGAGCTGTTTTTT. Amino acid sequence: CASSPAGSYTGELFF.

The chain employs TRBV11-2 and TRBJ2-3; TRBD2 aligns across 8 bases. V was pared by 5 bases and J by 6 bases, with 13 bases of the junction left unmatched. The germline V gene has CDR1 SGHAT and CDR2 FQNNGV. CDR3 length equals 16 residues. For the CDR3, the DNA is TGTGCCAGCAGCCTCGCCCCACCGGGAGGGCCGGATACGCAGTATTTT. As protein: CASSLAPPGGPDTQYF.